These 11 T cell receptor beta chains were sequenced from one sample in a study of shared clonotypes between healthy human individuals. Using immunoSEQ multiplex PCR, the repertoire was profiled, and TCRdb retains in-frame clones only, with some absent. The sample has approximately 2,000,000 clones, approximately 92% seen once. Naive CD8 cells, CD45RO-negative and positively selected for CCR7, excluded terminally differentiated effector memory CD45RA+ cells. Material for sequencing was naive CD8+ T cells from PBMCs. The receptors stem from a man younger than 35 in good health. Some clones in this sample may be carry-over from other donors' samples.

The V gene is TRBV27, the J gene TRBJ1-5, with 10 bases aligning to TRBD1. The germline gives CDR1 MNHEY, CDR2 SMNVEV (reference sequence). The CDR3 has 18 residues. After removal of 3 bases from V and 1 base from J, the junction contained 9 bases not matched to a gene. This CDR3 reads CASSFQTGGRSSNQPQHF. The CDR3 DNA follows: TGTGCCAGCAGTTTCCAGACAGGGGGCCGCTCGAGCAATCAGCCCCAGCATTTT.

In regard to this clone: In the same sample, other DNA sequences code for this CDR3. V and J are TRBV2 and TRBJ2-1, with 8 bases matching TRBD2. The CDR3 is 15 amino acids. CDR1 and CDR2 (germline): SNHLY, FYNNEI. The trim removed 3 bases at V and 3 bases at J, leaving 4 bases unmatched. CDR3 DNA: TGTGCCAGCAGTGAGCGAGCGGGGGTCTACAATGAGCAGTTCTTC. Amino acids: CASSERAGVYNEQFF.

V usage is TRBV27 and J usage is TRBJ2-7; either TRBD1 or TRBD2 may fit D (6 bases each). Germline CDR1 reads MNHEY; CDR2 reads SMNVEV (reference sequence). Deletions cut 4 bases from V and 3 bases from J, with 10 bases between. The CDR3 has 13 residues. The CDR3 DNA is TGTGCCAGCAGTTGGGGGGACAACTACGAGCAGTACTTC. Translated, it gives CASSWGDNYEQYF.

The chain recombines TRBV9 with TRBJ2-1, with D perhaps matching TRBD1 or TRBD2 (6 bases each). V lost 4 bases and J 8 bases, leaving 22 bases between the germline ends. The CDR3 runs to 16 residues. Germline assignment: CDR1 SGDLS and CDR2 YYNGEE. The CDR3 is CASSPYGQFRGDEQFF. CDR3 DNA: TGTGCCAGCAGCCCCTACGGACAGTTCCGCGGGGATGAGCAGTTCTTC.

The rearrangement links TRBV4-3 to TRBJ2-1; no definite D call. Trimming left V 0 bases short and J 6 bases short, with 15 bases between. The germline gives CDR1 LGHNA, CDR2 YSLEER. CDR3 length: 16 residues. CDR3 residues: CASSQDFPQAINEQFF. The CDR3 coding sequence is TGCGCCAGCAGCCAAGATTTCCCCCAGGCCATCAATGAGCAGTTCTTC.

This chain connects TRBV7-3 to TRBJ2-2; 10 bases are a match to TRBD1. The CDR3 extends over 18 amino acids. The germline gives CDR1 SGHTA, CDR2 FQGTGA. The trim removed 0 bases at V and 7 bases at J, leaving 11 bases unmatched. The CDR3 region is CASSLTTGTGVYGGELFF. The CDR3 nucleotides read TGTGCCAGCAGCTTAACGACCGGGACAGGGGTGTATGGCGGGGAGCTGTTTTTT.

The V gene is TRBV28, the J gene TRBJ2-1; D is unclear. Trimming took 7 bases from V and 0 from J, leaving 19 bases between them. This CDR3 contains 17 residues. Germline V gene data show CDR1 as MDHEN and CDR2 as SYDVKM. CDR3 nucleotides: TGTGCCAGCATCAAGTTTACATCCTCGAGCTCCTACAATGAGCAGTTCTTC. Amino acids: CASIKFTSSSSYNEQFF.

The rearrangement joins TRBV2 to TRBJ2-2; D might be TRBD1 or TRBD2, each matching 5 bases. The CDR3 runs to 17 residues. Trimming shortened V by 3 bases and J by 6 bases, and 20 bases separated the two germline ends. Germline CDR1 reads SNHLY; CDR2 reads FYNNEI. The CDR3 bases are TGTGCCAGCAGTGATAAAGTCGGGGCGGGTTTCCCCGGGGAGCTGTTTTTT. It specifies CASSDKVGAGFPGELFF.

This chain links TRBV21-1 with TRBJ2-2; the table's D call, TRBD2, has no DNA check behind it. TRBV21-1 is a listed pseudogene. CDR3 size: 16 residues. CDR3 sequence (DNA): TGTGCCAGCACCCAAGGATGGCGGGTGTACACCGGGGAGCTGTTTTTT. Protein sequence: CASTQGWRVYTGELFF.

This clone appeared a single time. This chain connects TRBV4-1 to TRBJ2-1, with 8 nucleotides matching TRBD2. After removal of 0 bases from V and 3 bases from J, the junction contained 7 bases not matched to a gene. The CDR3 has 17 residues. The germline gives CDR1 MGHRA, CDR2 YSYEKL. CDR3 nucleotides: TGCGCCAGCAGCCAAGATCGGGGGGGAAGGGTCTACAATGAGCAGTTCTTC. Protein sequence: CASSQDRGGRVYNEQFF.

The CDR3 region is CASSFRRGPEAFF. DNA for the CDR3: TGTGCCAGCAGTTTCCGTCGGGGGCCTGAAGCTTTCTTT. The J gene is TRBJ1-1, the V gene TRBV28; possibly TRBD1 for D (6 bases). This CDR3 region has 13 residues. Trimming shortened V by 3 bases and J by 6 bases, and 11 bases separated the two germline ends. The germline gives CDR1 MDHEN, CDR2 SYDVKM. Looking up the rest from reference TRBV28 and TRBJ1-1 gives the full variable domain: DVKVTQSSRYLVKRTGEKVFLECVQDMDHENMFWYRQDPGLGLRLIYFSYDVKMKEKGDIPEGYSVSREKKERFSLILESASTNQTSMYLCASSFRRGPEAFFGQGTRLTVV.